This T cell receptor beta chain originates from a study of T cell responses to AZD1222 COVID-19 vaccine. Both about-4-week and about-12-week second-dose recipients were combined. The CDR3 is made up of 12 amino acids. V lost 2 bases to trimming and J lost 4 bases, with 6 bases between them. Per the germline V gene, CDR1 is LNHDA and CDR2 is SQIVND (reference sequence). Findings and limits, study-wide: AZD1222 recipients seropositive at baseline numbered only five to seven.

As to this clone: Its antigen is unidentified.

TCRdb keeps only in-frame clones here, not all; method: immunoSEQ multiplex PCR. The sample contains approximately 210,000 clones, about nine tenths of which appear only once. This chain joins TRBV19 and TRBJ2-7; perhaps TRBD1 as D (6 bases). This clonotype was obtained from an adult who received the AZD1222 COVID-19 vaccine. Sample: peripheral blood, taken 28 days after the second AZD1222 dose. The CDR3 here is CASSIQGYEQYF. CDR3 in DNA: TGTGCCAGTAGTATACAGGGGTACGAGCAGTACTTC.